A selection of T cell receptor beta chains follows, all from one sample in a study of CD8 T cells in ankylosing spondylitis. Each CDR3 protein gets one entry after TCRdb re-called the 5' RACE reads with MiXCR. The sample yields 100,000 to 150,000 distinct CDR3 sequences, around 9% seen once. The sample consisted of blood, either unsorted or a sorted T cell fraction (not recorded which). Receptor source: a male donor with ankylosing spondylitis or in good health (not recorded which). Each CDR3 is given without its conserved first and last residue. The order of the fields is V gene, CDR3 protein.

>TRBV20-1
SARDWDRGPQETQY
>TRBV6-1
ASSEVPSSRGETQY
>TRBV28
ASSLTTTAVYGYT
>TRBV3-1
ASSQAPASSDTQY
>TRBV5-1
ASSSSGLAGYEQY
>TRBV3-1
ASSQSAGPQGEQF
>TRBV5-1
ASSLVPPNEQF
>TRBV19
ASSILNQPQH
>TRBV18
ASSRTGRDLEQY
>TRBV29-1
SVIPTGANVLT
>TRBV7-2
ASSLVGRDVGTQY
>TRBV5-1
ASSSDNSYNEQF
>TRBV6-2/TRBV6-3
ASVEDNPNTGELF
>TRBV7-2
ASSFLVRAWETQY
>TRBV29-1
SVESLAGYNEQF
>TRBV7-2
ASIRIGNGPQY
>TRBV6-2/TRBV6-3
ASSLGYTGELF
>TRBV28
ASSFHYDRRDQPQH
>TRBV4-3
ASSQLLTGDTQY
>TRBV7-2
ASSLGQITPETQY
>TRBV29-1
SVGLLSGGYTDTQY
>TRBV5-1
ASSPLAVSNTEAF
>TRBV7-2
ASSTRLNTYEQY
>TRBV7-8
ASSVAGVPYNEQF
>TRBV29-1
SVDWTSSTDTQY
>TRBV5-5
ASYGLAGDYEQY
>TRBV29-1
SVAPDSESYEQY
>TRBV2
ASSEEDTTYEQY
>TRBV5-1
ASSLEGGGGNQPQH
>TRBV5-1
ASSLQGGETQY
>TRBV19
ASSTGQDTNIQY
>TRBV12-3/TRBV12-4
ASSLTVNYGYT
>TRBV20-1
SARSMGFTEAF
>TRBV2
ASSAGISTDTQY
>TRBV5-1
ASSLVAFNTGELF
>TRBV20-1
SAWRPGEKNIQY
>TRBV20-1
SARDSQALAVRGNEQF
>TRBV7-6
ASSRGLAGVEVLF
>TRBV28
ASETAGGGTQY
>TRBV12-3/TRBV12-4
ASSLGDRRGNQPQH
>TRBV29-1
SGREGNTEAF
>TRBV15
ATSRDRQELTDTQY
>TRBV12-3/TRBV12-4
ASTPLRQGVNEQF
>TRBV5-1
ASSRGLTGEETQY
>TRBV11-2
ASSLKFDSGSSYNEQF
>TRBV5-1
ASSLITGELF
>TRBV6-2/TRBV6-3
ASTTYGSTDTQY
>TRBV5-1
ASSPGGSHTDTQY
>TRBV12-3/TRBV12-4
ASSVGREYEQY
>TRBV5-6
ASSRDGPGIQY
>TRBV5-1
ASSPGTNELGTQY
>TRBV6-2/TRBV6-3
ASAGLADYYEQY
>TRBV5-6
ASSGVGGRVVRTDTQY
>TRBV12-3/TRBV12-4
ASSFLGPGGGIQF